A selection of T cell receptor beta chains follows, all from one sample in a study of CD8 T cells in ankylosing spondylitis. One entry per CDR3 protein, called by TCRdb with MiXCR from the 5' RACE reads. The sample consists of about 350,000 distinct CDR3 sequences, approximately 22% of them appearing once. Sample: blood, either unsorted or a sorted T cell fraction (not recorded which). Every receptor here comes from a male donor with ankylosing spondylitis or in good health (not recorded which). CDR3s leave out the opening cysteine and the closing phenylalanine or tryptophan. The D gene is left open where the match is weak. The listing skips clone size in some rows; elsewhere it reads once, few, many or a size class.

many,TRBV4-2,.,ASSQTLDGGGTEAF
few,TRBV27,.,ASSFQTGSQGAGELF
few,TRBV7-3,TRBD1,ASSHTGDPETQY
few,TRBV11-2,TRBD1,ASSLGPTGGFNEQF
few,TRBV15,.,ATSRERAGGDTQY
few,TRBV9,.,ASSVDVNTEAF
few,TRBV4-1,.,ASSQDGLREQYTDTQY
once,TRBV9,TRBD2,ASSVTSGGLGDEQF
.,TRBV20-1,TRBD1,SASIQGQGAREQY
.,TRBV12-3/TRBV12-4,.,ASSLEADDTDTQY
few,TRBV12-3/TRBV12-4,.,ASIGGAGYT
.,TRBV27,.,ASSFRAPPWNEQF
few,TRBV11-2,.,ASSGRGGRGETQY
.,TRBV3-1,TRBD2,ASSQEYLAGGTQSSYNEQF
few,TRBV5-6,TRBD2,ASSFLLAGGAVGNEQF
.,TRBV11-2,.,ASSLDWVQAEQF
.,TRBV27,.,ASSLSGSNEQF
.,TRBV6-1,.,ASHAGRGGYGYT
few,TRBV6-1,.,ASSDRGTYYEQY
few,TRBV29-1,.,SVEGLRQTDTQY
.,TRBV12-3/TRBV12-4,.,ASSPLAAGELF
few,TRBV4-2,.,ASSQGAGTSFSYEQY
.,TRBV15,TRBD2,ATSRLAGVPKNGELF
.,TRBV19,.,ASSIWQEETQY
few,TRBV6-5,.,ASSYSWGTQY
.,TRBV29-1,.,SVERAGLEYNEQF
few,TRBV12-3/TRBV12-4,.,ASRPRLKGVSYGYT
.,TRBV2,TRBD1,ASSERGQSMGDTQY
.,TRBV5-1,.,ASSFGLDQPQH
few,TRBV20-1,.,SATPGWGDIKSGAYNEQF
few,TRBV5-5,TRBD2,ASILAEGRAGELF
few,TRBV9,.,ASNRGQNTGELF
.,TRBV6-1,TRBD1,ASSRDREVDEQF
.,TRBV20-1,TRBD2,SARGTSGDKNIQY
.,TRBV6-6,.,ASSYLAPYEQY
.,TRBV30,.,AWSVRGDTGELF
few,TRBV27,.,ASSLGRSVEQF
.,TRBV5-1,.,ASSLSWGDGYEQY
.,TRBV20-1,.,SARDLRRQGLDYEQY
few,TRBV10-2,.,ASSVAGTLSETQY
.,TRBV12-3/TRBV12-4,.,ASSPPARDEQF
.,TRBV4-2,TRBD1,ASSQETGGAGANVLT
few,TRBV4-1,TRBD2,ASSQRAGTRYEQY
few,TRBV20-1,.,SARSPIRSYNEQF
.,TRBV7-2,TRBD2,ASSLVASGPYNEQF
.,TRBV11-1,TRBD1,ASSLGDRDSQETQY
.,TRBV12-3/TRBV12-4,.,ASSFSRLDNSPLH
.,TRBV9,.,ASSAGGGSDEQY
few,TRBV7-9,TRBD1,ASSHRDSTTGEQY
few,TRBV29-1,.,SWEVAAQETQY
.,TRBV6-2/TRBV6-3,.,ASRDRYEQY
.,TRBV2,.,ASSELGREDTQY